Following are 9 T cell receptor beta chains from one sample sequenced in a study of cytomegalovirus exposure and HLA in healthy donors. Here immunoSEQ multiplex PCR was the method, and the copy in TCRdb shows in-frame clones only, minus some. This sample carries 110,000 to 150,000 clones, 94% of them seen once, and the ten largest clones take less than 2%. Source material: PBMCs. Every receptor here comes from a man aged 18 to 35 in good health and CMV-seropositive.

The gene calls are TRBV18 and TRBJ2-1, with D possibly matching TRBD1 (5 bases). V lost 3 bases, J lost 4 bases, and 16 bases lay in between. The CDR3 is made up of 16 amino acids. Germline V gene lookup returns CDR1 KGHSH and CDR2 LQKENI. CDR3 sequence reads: CASSPIRGQGYNEQFF. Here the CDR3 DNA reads TGTGCCAGCTCACCCATTAGAGGTCAGGGTTACAATGAGCAGTTCTTC.

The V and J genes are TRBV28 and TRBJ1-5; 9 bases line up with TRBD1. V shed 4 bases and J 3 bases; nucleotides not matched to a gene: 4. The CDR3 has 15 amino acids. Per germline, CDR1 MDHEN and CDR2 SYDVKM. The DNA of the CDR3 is TGTGCCAGCAGTTACGACAGGGGGGTCAATCAGCCCCAGCATTTT. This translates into CASSYDRGVNQPQHF.

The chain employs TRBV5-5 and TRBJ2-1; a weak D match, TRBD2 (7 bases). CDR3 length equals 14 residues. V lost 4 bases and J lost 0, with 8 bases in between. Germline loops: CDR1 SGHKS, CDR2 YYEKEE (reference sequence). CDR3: CASSGGASYNEQFF. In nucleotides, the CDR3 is TGTGCCAGCAGCGGGGGGGCCTCCTACAATGAGCAGTTCTTC.

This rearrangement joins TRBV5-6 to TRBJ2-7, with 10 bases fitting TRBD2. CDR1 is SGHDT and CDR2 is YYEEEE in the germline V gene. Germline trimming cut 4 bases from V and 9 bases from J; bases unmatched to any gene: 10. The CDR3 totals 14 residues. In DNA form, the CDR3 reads TGTGCCAGCAGCGTCGAGCTAGCGGGAGTTCCGCAGTACTTC. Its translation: CASSVELAGVPQYF.

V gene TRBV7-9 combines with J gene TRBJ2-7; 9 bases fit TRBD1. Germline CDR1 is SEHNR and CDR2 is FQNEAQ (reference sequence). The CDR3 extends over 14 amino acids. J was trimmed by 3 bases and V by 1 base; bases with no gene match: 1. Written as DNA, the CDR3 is TGTGCCAGCAGCTTAGGACAGGGGGACTACGAGCAGTACTTC. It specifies CASSLGQGDYEQYF.

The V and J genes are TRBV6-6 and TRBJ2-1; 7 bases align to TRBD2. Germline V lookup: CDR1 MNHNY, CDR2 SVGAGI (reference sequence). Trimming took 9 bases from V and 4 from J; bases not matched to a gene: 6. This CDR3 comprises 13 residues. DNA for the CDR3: TGTGCCAGTGGGAGGGACCCTTACAATGAGCAGTTCTTC. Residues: CASGRDPYNEQFF.

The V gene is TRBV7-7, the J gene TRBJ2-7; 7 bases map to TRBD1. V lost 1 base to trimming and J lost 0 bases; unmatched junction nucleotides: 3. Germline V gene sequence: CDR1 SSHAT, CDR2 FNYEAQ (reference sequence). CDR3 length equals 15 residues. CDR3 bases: TGTGCCAGCAGCTTAGGGACAGGAGGCTCCTACGAGCAGTACTTC. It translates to CASSLGTGGSYEQYF.

For the CDR3, the DNA is TGTGCCAGCACCCAGGGGAGCTCCTACGAGCAGTACTTC. Its translation is CASTQGSSYEQYF. The V and J genes are TRBV28 and TRBJ2-7, with D tentatively TRBD1 (6 bases). Looked up from germline, CDR1 is MDHEN and CDR2 is SYDVKM. With 7 bases removed from V and 0 bases from J, the gap between germline ends came to 10 bases. This CDR3 spans 13 amino acids. Together with reference TRBV28 and TRBJ2-7, the CDR3 gives the full variable domain: DVKVTQSSRYLVKRTGEKVFLECVQDMDHENMFWYRQDPGLGLRLIYFSYDVKMKEKGDIPEGYSVSREKKERFSLILESASTNQTSMYLCASTQGSSYEQYFGPGTRLTVT.

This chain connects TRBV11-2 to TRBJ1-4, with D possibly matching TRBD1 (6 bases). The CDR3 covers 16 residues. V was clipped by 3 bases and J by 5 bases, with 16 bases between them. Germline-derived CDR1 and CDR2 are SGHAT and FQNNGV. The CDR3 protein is CASSFHTGYKNEKLFF. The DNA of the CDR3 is TGTGCCAGCAGCTTCCACACAGGGTATAAGAATGAAAAACTGTTTTTT. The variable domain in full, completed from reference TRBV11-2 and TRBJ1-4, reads EAGVAQSPRYKIIEKRQSVAFWCNPISGHATLYWYQQILGQGPKLLIQFQNNGVVDDSQLPKDRFSAERLKGVDSTLKIQPAKLEDSAVYLCASSFHTGYKNEKLFFGSGTQLSVL.